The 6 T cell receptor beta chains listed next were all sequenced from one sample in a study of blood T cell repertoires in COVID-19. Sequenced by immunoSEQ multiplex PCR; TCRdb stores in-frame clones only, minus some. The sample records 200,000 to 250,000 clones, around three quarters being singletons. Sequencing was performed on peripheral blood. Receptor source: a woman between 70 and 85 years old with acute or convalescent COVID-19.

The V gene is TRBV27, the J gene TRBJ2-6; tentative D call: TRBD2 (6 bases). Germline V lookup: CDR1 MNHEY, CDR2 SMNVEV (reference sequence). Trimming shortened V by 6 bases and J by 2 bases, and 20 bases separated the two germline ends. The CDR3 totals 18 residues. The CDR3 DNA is TGTGCCAGCAGGACCCTGGGGGGTGCTGGCCCTGGGGCCAACGTCCTGACTTTC. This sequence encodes CASRTLGGAGPGANVLTF. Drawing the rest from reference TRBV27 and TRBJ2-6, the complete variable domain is EAQVTQNPRYLITVTGKKLTVTCSQNMNHEYMSWYRQDPGLGLRQIYYSMNVEVTDKGDVPEGYKVSRKEKRNFPLILESPSPNQTSLYFCASRTLGGAGPGANVLTFGAGSRLTVL.

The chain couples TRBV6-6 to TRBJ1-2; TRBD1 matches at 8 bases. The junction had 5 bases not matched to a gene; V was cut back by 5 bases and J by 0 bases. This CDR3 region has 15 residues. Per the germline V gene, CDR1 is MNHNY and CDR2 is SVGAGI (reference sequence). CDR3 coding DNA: TGTGCCAGCAGTCCTCAGGGGGCTACTAACTATGGCTACACCTTC. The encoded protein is CASSPQGATNYGYTF.

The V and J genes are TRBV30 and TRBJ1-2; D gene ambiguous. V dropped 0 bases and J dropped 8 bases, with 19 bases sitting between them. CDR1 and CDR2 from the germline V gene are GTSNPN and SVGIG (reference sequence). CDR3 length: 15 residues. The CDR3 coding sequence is TGTGCCTGGAGTGTAACTCCCGAGGCATATGGCGGCTACACCTTC. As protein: CAWSVTPEAYGGYTF.

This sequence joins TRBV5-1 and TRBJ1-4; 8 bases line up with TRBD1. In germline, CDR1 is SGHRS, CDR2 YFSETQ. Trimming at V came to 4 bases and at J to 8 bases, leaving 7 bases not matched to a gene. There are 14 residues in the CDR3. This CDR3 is CASSLGQGQEKLFF. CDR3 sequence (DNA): TGCGCCAGCAGCCTTGGACAGGGACAGGAAAAACTGTTTTTT.

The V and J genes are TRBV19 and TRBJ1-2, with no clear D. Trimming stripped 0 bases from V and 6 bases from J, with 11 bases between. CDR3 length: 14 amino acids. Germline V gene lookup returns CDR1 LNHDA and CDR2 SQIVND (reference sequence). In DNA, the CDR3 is TGTGCCAGTAGTATAGATTTTCGAGGGAATGGCTACACCTTC. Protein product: CASSIDFRGNGYTF.

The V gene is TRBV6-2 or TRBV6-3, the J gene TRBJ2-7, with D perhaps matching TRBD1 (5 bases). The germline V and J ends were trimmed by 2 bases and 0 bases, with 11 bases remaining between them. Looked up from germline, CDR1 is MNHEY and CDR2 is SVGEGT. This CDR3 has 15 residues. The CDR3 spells CASSYDRNLSYEQYF. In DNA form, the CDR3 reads TGTGCCAGCAGTTACGACAGAAACCTCTCCTACGAGCAGTACTTC.